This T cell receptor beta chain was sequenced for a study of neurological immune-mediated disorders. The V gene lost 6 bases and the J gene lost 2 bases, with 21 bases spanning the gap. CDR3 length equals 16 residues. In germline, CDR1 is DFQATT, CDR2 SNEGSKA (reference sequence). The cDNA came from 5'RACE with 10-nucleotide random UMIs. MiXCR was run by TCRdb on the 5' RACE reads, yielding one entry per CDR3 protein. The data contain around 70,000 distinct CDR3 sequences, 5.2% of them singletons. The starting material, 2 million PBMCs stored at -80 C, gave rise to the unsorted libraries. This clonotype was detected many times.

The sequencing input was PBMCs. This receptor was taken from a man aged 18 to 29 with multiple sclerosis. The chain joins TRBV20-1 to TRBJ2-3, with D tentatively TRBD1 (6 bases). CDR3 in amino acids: CSASGTGSFTTDTQYF. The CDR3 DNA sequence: TGCAGTGCCTCAGGAACAGGGTCGTTCACCACAGATACGCAGTATTTT.